The entry that follows covers one T cell receptor (beta chain) sequence. The germline V gene has CDR1 LNHDA and CDR2 SQIVND (reference sequence). Trimming cost V 2 bases and J 0 bases; bases outside gene matches: 4. The CDR3 has 15 residues. Repertoires were generated with immunoSEQ multiplex PCR, while TCRdb's copy carries only in-frame clones and drops some. The data contain about 3,300 clones, around 70% of them singletons. This record comes from a study of immune cell composition in non-small cell lung cancer. Normal lung was sampled as far from the tumour as possible, at least 3 cm. Template was genomic DNA from frozen, unsorted single-cell suspensions.

Sequencing was performed on non-adjacent lung tissue. The rearrangement links TRBV19 to TRBJ2-7, with 7 bases matching TRBD1. The receptor was isolated from a human donor with non-small cell lung cancer. The CDR3 here is CASSIRDRPSYEQYF. The CDR3 region has the DNA TGTGCCAGTAGTATACGGGACAGACCCTCCTACGAGCAGTACTTC.